This paragraph covers one T cell receptor (beta chain) sequence. The data originate from a study of blood T cell repertoires in COVID-19. This CDR3 has 14 amino acids. Germline CDR1 and CDR2: LGHDT and YNNKEL (reference sequence). V shed 3 bases and J shed 5 bases, with 12 bases lying between them. Assay: immunoSEQ multiplex PCR; the TCRdb copy retains only in-frame clones and omits some. This table holds about 140,000 clones, 78% found once. The chain links TRBV3-1 (or the pseudogene TRBV3-2) to TRBJ2-3; possible D gene TRBD1, 6 bases. Material: peripheral blood. This sequence originates from a man between 60 and 70 years old who had recovered from COVID-19. Here the CDR3 DNA reads TGTGCCAGCAGCCAGGCAGGGGTAGGAGATACGCAGTATTTT. It is translated as CASSQAGVGDTQYF.